The TCR beta chain under discussion was sequenced for a study of T cell responses to AZD1222 COVID-19 vaccine. On this clone: As yet, its antigen is unknown.

The study's findings and limits: Donors were mostly white British, more females; clonal diversity possibly underestimated.

TCRdb keeps only in-frame clones here, not all; method: immunoSEQ multiplex PCR. The data hold approximately 150,000 clones, with more than 80% observed a single time. The starting material was peripheral blood, obtained on day 0 of AZD1222 vaccination. The TCR sequence derives from an adult in good health.

The CDR3 is CASSQVRGRGYTF. The CDR3 DNA sequence: TGTGCCAGCAGCCAAGTACGGGGGCGCGGCTACACCTTC. V and J are TRBV14 and TRBJ1-2; D is possibly TRBD1 (6 bases). With 1 base removed from V and 8 bases from J, the gap between germline ends came to 11 bases. CDR3 length: 13 residues. Germline CDR1 and CDR2: SGHDN and FVKESK.